This passage covers 26 T cell receptor beta chains from one sample sequenced in a study of blood T cell repertoires in COVID-19. Clones were sequenced by immunoSEQ multiplex PCR, and TCRdb holds only the in-frame ones, with some missing. The sample holds around 260,000 clones, less than 90% seen once. The sequencing input was peripheral blood. Every receptor here comes from a human donor in a cohort sampled during active COVID-19.

The rearrangement joins TRBV3-1 (or the pseudogene TRBV3-2) to TRBJ1-1; D remains ambiguous. The CDR3 contains 13 residues. Trimming took 1 base from V and 7 from J, leaving 10 bases between them. Germline V lookup: CDR1 LGHDT, CDR2 YNNKEL (reference sequence). In DNA, the CDR3 is TGTGCCAGCAGCCAAGGTACCGGTAGTGAAGCTTTCTTT. Translation gives CASSQGTGSEAFF.

The chain is built from TRBV6-1 and TRBJ1-4; TRBD1 might be the D (5 bases). The germline gives CDR1 MNHNS, CDR2 SASEGT. Trimming pared 2 bases from V and 8 bases from J, leaving 9 bases between. This CDR3 spans 13 amino acids. The CDR3 nucleotides read TGTGCCAGCAGTGAATCAGGGTGGGAAAAACTGTTTTTT. This encodes CASSESGWEKLFF.

The chain joins TRBV10-3 to TRBJ1-6; D gene uncertain. V was pared by 10 bases and J by 0 bases, with 10 bases between. The germline CDR1 and CDR2 sequences are ENHRY and SYGVKD. The CDR3 length is 14 residues. CDR3 DNA: TGTGCCACCTTGGGGAGCTCCTATAATTCACCCCTCCACTTT. This translates into CATLGSSYNSPLHF.

This clone was found a few times. The chain uses TRBV19 and TRBJ1-5; D unresolved. V gave up 6 bases and J gave up 2 bases, with 14 bases separating them. Germline CDR1 is LNHDA and CDR2 is SQIVND (reference sequence). CDR3 length equals 15 residues. The chain's CDR3 is CASSYGIRGNQPQHF. CDR3 nucleotide sequence: TGTGCCAGTAGCTACGGGATCCGAGGCAATCAGCCCCAGCATTTT. The whole variable domain, remainder taken from reference TRBV19 and TRBJ1-5, is DGGITQSPKYLFRKEGQNVTLSCEQNLNHDAMYWYRQDPGQGLRLIYYSQIVNDFQKGDIAEGYSVSREKKESFPLTVTSAQKNPTAFYLCASSYGIRGNQPQHFGDGTRLSIL.

The chain has TRBV5-1 and TRBJ2-2; D gene ambiguous. CDR3 size: 15 residues. CDR1 is SGHRS, CDR2 YFSETQ, per germline. Trimming removed 1 base from V and 0 bases from J, with 7 bases in between. CDR3 DNA: TGCGCCAGCAGCTTGCACAGCCCGAACACCGGGGAGCTGTTTTTT. Its translation: CASSLHSPNTGELFF.

The genes are TRBV5-8 and TRBJ1-1; tentatively, D is TRBD1 (5 bases). V was pared by 0 bases and J by 1 base, with 13 bases between. CDR1 and CDR2 from the germline V gene are SGHTS and YDEGEE. CDR3 length equals 16 residues. CDR3 nucleotides: TGTGCCAGCAGCTTGGCTTTAGGGGAGGGGAACACTGAAGCTTTCTTT. Translating gives CASSLALGEGNTEAFF.

CDR3 loop: CASSNSRGASGRSGANVLTF. CDR3 in DNA: TGTGCCAGTAGTAACTCCAGGGGGGCTAGCGGGAGGTCTGGGGCCAACGTCCTGACTTTC. The chain joins TRBV19 to TRBJ2-6, with 11 bases identical to TRBD2. The V segment lost 4 bases and the J segment 1 base; nucleotides outside the gene matches: 12. The CDR3 runs to 20 residues. Germline V gives CDR1 LNHDA, CDR2 SQIVND (reference sequence).

The chain employs TRBV7-8 and TRBJ2-3, with D perhaps TRBD2 (6 bases). CDR1 SGHVS and CDR2 FQNEAQ come from the germline V gene. The CDR3 contains 18 residues. Deletions cut 2 bases from V and 8 bases from J, with 26 bases between. CDR3 sequence (DNA): TGTGCCAGCAGCTTAAAAGCGGGCGCTGTTTCGCCCCAGCTTACGCAGTATTTT. Amino acid sequence: CASSLKAGAVSPQLTQYF.

The chain uses TRBV19 and TRBJ1-3; D gene ambiguous. CDR1 is LNHDA, CDR2 SQIVND, per germline (reference sequence). This CDR3 contains 14 residues. V was shortened by 6 bases and J by 7 bases, with 16 bases between the two germline ends. This CDR3 is CASRVFGSQNTIYF. The DNA for the CDR3 is TGTGCCAGTAGGGTTTTCGGGTCGCAGAACACCATATATTTT. Using reference TRBV19 and TRBJ1-3 for the parts outside the CDR3, the full variable domain is DGGITQSPKYLFRKEGQNVTLSCEQNLNHDAMYWYRQDPGQGLRLIYYSQIVNDFQKGDIAEGYSVSREKKESFPLTVTSAQKNPTAFYLCASRVFGSQNTIYFGEGSWLTVV.

The V and J genes are TRBV7-6 and TRBJ1-3, with no clear D. The V end was cut by 1 base, the J end by 0 bases, with 4 bases between. Germline values: CDR1 SGHVS, CDR2 FNYEAQ. The CDR3 spans 14 residues. DNA for the CDR3: TGTGCCAGCAGCTTAGGGAGCTCTGGAAACACCATATATTTT. This encodes CASSLGSSGNTIYF.

The CDR3 sequence: CASSMGGGSADTQYF. The CDR3 DNA is TGTGCCAGTAGTATGGGAGGCGGAAGTGCAGATACGCAGTATTTT. This chain joins TRBV19 and TRBJ2-3; perhaps TRBD2 as D (6 bases). Looked up from germline, CDR1 is LNHDA and CDR2 is SQIVND (reference sequence). Trimming took 3 bases from V and 4 from J, leaving 14 bases between them. The length of the CDR3 is 15 residues.

The chain combines TRBV13 with TRBJ2-1; the match to TRBD2 covers 7 bases. V dropped 5 bases and J dropped 2; count of bases not matched to a gene: 9. The CDR3 length is 16 residues. CDR1 and CDR2 from the germline V gene are PRHDT and FYEKMQ (reference sequence). The CDR3 reads CASSADLADPYNEQFF. CDR3 bases: TGTGCCAGCAGCGCGGATCTAGCGGACCCCTACAATGAGCAGTTCTTC. The full variable domain, completed using reference TRBV13 and TRBJ2-1, is AAGVIQSPRHLIKEKRETATLKCYPIPRHDTVYWYQQGPGQDPQFLISFYEKMQSDKGSIPDRFSAQQFSDYHSELNMSSLELGDSALYFCASSADLADPYNEQFFGPGTRLTVL.

J is TRBJ2-1 and V is TRBV30; no reliable D call. The V end lost 5 bases, the J end lost 5 bases, and 4 bases lay between the germline ends. This CDR3 is built from 10 residues. Looked up from germline, CDR1 is GTSNPN and CDR2 is SVGIG (reference sequence). The CDR3 here is CAWSHNEQFF. As DNA, the CDR3 is TGTGCCTGGTCTCACAATGAGCAGTTCTTC.

The CDR3 coding sequence is TGTGCCAGCAGCTCCCCTACGCAGACTAGCGGCAATGAGCAGTTCTTC. Translation gives CASSSPTQTSGNEQFF. The chain links TRBV7-9 to TRBJ2-1; TRBD2 agrees at 9 bases. This CDR3 spans 16 amino acids. Germline CDR1 and CDR2: SEHNR and FQNEAQ (reference sequence). V gave up 4 bases and J gave up 6 bases; unmatched junction bases: 10.

This clone was detected a few times. The chain uses TRBV27 and TRBJ2-1; D is uncertain. The CDR3 has 11 residues. V was cut by 4 bases and J by 8 bases, with 6 bases left in between. CDR1 is MNHEY and CDR2 is SMNVEV in the germline V gene (reference sequence). For the CDR3, the DNA is TGTGCCAGCAGTTCCCGGTATGAGCAGTTCTTC. Translation gives CASSSRYEQFF.

This rearrangement joins TRBV6-1 to TRBJ2-1, with 9 bases fitting TRBD2. Germline lookup yields CDR1 MNHNS and CDR2 SASEGT. V trimming: 4 bases; J trimming: 2 bases; junction bases outside the gene matches: 12. The CDR3 has 18 amino acids. This CDR3 reads CASSASRGRGGAYNEQFF. The CDR3 DNA reads TGTGCCAGCAGTGCTTCACGCGGGAGGGGCGGGGCCTACAATGAGCAGTTCTTC.

The chain carries TRBV6-1 and TRBJ2-7, with D unclear. V was trimmed by 1 base and J by 3 bases, leaving 13 bases between them. The V gene's germline CDR1 is MNHNS and CDR2 SASEGT. The CDR3 spans 15 residues. Here the CDR3 reads CASSEVVRFSYEQYF. CDR3 DNA sequence: TGTGCCAGCAGTGAAGTGGTTAGATTTAGCTACGAGCAGTACTTC.

V is TRBV5-8 and J is TRBJ1-5; the D is unclear. The CDR3 extends over 15 amino acids. Germline CDR1 is SGHTS and CDR2 is YDEGEE. Deletions cut 0 bases from V and 5 bases from J, with 12 bases between. The DNA for the CDR3 is TGTGCCAGCAGCTTGGGACGGACGGGGTATCAGCCCCAGCATTTT. Translation gives CASSLGRTGYQPQHF.

The chain combines TRBV25-1 with TRBJ1-2; D is possibly TRBD1 (6 bases). CDR1 is MGHDK and CDR2 is SYGVNS in the germline V gene. The V gene lost 4 bases and the J gene lost 9 bases, with 18 bases spanning the gap. The CDR3 is 14 residues long. CDR3 DNA: TGTGCCAGCAGTGCGACAGGCGCCGAGAATAGCTACACCTTC. This codes for CASSATGAENSYTF.

The chain is built from TRBV9 and TRBJ2-3, with TRBD2 matching over 7 bases. CDR3 size: 16 residues. The germline V gene has CDR1 SGDLS and CDR2 YYNGEE. Unmatched junction bases numbered 11, after V lost 6 bases and J lost 1 base. CDR3 sequence reads: CASNTLAAPRTDTQYF. CDR3 in DNA: TGTGCCAGCAACACCCTAGCGGCGCCGCGCACAGATACGCAGTATTTT.

This clone was recorded a few times. The gene calls are TRBV19 and TRBJ2-2, with 9 bases fitting TRBD1. The ends lost 3 bases at V and 6 bases at J; junction bases unmatched: 8. The CDR3 extends over 16 amino acids. The V gene's germline CDR1 is LNHDA and CDR2 SQIVND (reference sequence). The CDR3 is CASSMRGQGRAGELFF. In nucleotides, the CDR3 is TGTGCCAGTAGTATGAGGGGACAGGGTAGGGCCGGGGAGCTGTTTTTT.

This clone has only one observation. V usage is TRBV9 and J usage is TRBJ2-3; 14 nucleotides match TRBD2. This CDR3 has 16 residues. J lost 4 bases, V lost 4 bases, and 5 bases had no gene match. From germline, CDR1 is SGDLS and CDR2 YYNGEE. The CDR3 DNA is TGTGCCAGCAGCCGACTAGCGGGAGGGCCCCCAGATACGCAGTATTTT. The encoded protein is CASSRLAGGPPDTQYF.

The chain's CDR3 is CASSQAAHGGTEAFF. CDR3 DNA: TGTGCCAGCAGCCAAGCGGCTCACGGGGGCACTGAAGCTTTCTTT. The chain has TRBV4-2 and TRBJ1-1; a weak D match, TRBD1 (5 bases). The germline gives CDR1 LGHNA, CDR2 YNFKEQ. The ends were cut back, 1 base at V and 4 bases at J, with 13 bases in the middle. This CDR3 has 15 amino acids.

This chain connects TRBV3-1 (or the pseudogene TRBV3-2) to TRBJ2-1; 8 nucleotides line up with TRBD1. This CDR3 is 14 amino acids long. The trim removed 7 bases at V and 0 bases at J, leaving 2 bases unmatched. Germline CDR1 LGHDT, CDR2 YNNKEL (reference sequence). DNA for the CDR3: TGTGCCAGCACCACAGGGGGCTCCTACAATGAGCAGTTCTTC. Its translation is CASTTGGSYNEQFF.

This clone has more than one count but fewer than ten. The J gene is TRBJ1-3, the V gene TRBV3-1 (or the pseudogene TRBV3-2), with D tentatively TRBD1 (5 bases). The CDR3 extends over 14 amino acids. Trimming pared 4 bases from V and 2 bases from J, leaving 9 bases between. The germline V gene has CDR1 LGHDT and CDR2 YNNKEL (reference sequence). CDR3 DNA sequence: TGTGCCAGCAGCCGTCAGGGAACTGGAAACACCATATATTTT. This translates into CASSRQGTGNTIYF.

The chain carries TRBV28 and TRBJ1-4; D perhaps matches TRBD1 (6 bases). V was shortened by 8 bases and J by 7 bases, with 20 bases between the two germline ends. This CDR3 has 15 amino acids. Germline loops: CDR1 MDHEN, CDR2 SYDVKM. CDR3 loop: CASHRRGNHREKLFF. CDR3 nucleotide sequence: TGTGCCAGCCACCGCAGGGGCAATCACCGTGAAAAACTGTTTTTT. The variable domain in full, with the rest retrieved from reference TRBV28 and TRBJ1-4, is DVKVTQSSRYLVKRTGEKVFLECVQDMDHENMFWYRQDPGLGLRLIYFSYDVKMKEKGDIPEGYSVSREKKERFSLILESASTNQTSMYLCASHRRGNHREKLFFGSGTQLSVL.